The entry below describes one T cell receptor beta chain. Its antigen is currently not known. No base quality information exists; no much larger clone differs at one position. The junction carries 15 bases between V and J, which are trimmed by 0 bases and 5 bases respectively. Per the germline V gene, SGDLS is the CDR1 and YYNGEE is the CDR2. The CDR3, from cysteine to phenylalanine, totals 15 residues. The retained sequence is limited to the CDR3, 45 bases, with the frame set at the first base. This sample stems from a study of blood T cell repertoires in COVID-19 (dated by TCRdb to about 2020). A note on the overall study: Samples from collaborators originated in the United States, Italy and Spain and spanned both the acute and convalescent phases of COVID-19. The material from the prospective study consisted of cDNA or gDNA derived from T cells, B-cell-depleted T cells, or PBMCs. Deeply sampled blood TCRbeta repertoires from subjects exposed to, actively infected with, or recovered from COVID-19 were included in the dataset. A freely available public database, intended as a resource for researchers studying the immune response to SARS-CoV-2, is where the repertoires were released. The samples were drawn from the first 160 participants of the ongoing ImmuneRACE study and from under 1,500 subjects provided by 6 global collaborators. The sample metadata nearly always contained a de-identified subject ID, COVID-19 status, age in years and sex. Where available, HLA class I and class II types were taken from metadata supplied by the sample provider and were not determined by assay-based typing.

TCRbeta CDR3 regions were amplified from genomic DNA using the immunoSEQ Assay, a bias-controlled multiplex PCR. On the study's bioinformatics: Nucleated cell counts per sample were estimated from amplification of reference gene primers within the assay. To quantify the absolute abundance of each unique TCRbeta CDR3 rearrangement, sequence reads were collapsed and filtered. For each sample, productive Simpson clonality was calculated as the square root of Simpson's diversity index across productive rearrangements. TCRdb holds this immuneACCESS table with in-frame rearrangements only. Some clones are missing; in checked studies, unresolved V genes explain under half, and the rest has no known cause. V, J and clone size were drawn from that table, and D and trimming were deduced from the DNA. Recorded for this sample are hundreds of thousands of clones; approximately 90% of them occurred a single time. Under 0.3% of the sample rests with the top ten.

Each collaborating institution followed its own protocols to collect whole blood in K2EDTA tubes. Collaborator samples were shipped for TCRbeta analysis as frozen whole blood, isolated PBMCs, or DNA extracted from either sample type. Results the study describes overall, beyond this receptor: Clinical and demographic metadata were provided uncurated, with the amount varying by source and participant.

The source of this sequence is a woman under 30 with acute or convalescent COVID-19. What was sequenced was peripheral blood. This sequence uses TRBV9 and TRBJ2-7; tentative D gene TRBD2, with 5 bases matching. The bases read TGTGCCAGCAGCGTAGGGGCGGGCCCCCAGGACGAGCAGTACTTC. Its translation is CASSVGAGPQDEQYF.